The TCR beta chain described here comes from a study of spatial heterogeneity in lung cancer. Study summary: As counted in raw reads, each unique TCR and UMI combination appeared more than ten times on average.

Time point: sample taken at primary tumor resection. Unsorted samples of tumor, nontumor lung or frozen PBMC had their whole RNA sequenced. In the library, each TCR cDNA molecule bore its own unique molecular identifier. One entry per CDR3 protein results from TCRdb running MiXCR on the 5' RACE reads. In the table there are 20,000 or so distinct CDR3 sequences, about 3% of which are singletons. A remark on this clonotype: Being one base from a much bigger clone, this may be a read error.

The source is a female donor with early-stage non-small cell lung cancer. The sequencing used PBMCs, collected at surgery.

In DNA form, the CDR3 reads TGCAGTGCCCCCAGCACGCGGGGACCGGAGTCCTACGGGCAGTACTTC. It yields the protein CSAPSTRGPESYGQYF. The V and J genes are TRBV20-1 and TRBJ2-7; maybe TRBD2 (6 bases). This CDR3 is 16 amino acids long. CDR1 DFQATT and CDR2 SNEGSKA come from the germline V gene (reference sequence).